Presented here are 5 T cell receptor beta chains from one specimen sequenced in a study of identical twins. TCRdb processed the 5' RACE reads anew with MiXCR; each CDR3 protein has one entry. The sample has 510,000 or so distinct CDR3 sequences; roughly 15% are singletons. These sequences were also reported in another study, on yellow fever vaccine responses in identical twins.

The specimen sequenced was CD4+ T cells sorted from blood. The receptors here all came from a woman younger than 35 in good health.

The chain links TRBV2 to TRBJ2-7, with 7 bases aligning to TRBD2. The germline V gene has CDR1 SNHLY and CDR2 FYNNEI. V dropped 6 bases and J dropped 2; count of bases not matched to a gene: 4. CDR3 size: 13 residues. The CDR3 loop reads CASRSGKPYEQYF. CDR3 nucleotide sequence: TGTGCCAGCAGGAGCGGGAAGCCCTACGAGCAGTACTTC.

This clonotype was recorded at least ten times. This chain connects TRBV12-3 or TRBV12-4 to TRBJ1-2; D may be TRBD1 (6 bases). The V and J ends lost 6 bases and 1 base respectively, with 12 bases between them. The CDR3 loop spans 14 amino acids. CDR3 in amino acids: CASSGGTSNYGYTF. Written as DNA, the CDR3 is TGTGCCAGCAGCGGTGGGACAAGTAACTATGGCTACACCTTC.

This clonotype was observed a few times. This sequence joins TRBV7-2 and TRBJ1-5; weak D call: TRBD1 (6 bases). Germline CDR1 and CDR2: SGHTA and FQGNSA. The ends were cut back, 1 base at V and 5 bases at J, with 12 bases in the middle. The CDR3 runs 15 residues. The CDR3 region is CASSLVWGLDQPQHF. The CDR3 bases are TGTGCCAGCAGCTTAGTATGGGGGCTGGATCAGCCCCAGCATTTT.

The V and J genes are TRBV29-1 and TRBJ2-1; TRBD2 aligns across 9 bases. The CDR3 contains 17 residues. J gave up 7 bases and V 0 bases, and 13 bases lay outside the gene matches. From germline, CDR1 is SQVTM and CDR2 ANQGSEA. The CDR3 is CSVEDPRVLAGENEQFF. CDR3 DNA sequence: TGCAGCGTTGAAGATCCCAGGGTTTTAGCGGGAGAGAATGAGCAGTTCTTC.

The CDR3 is CATGSLSGYEQYF. For the CDR3, the DNA is TGTGCCACCGGGTCCCTTAGCGGGTACGAGCAGTACTTC. The chain employs TRBV3-1 and TRBJ2-7; 7 bases align to TRBD2. V gave up 10 bases and J gave up 4 bases; unmatched junction bases: 10. Germline V gives CDR1 LGHDT, CDR2 YNNKEL (reference sequence). The CDR3 is 13 residues long.